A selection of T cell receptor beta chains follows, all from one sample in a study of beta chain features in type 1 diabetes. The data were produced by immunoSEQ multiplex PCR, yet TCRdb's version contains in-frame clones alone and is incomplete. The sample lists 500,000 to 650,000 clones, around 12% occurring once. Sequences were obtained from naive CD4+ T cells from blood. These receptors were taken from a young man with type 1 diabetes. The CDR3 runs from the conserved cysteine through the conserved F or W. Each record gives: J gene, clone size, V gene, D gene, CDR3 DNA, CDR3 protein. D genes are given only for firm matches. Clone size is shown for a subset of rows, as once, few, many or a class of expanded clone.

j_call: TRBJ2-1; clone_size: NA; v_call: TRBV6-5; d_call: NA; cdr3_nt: TGTGCCAGCAGTTATGAGGCAAAAACCTACAATGAGCAGTTCTTC; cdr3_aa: CASSYEAKTYNEQFF
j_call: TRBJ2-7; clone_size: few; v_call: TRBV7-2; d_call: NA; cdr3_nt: TGTGCCAGCAGCCAAGCCGAAGGCTACGAGCAGTACTTC; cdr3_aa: CASSQAEGYEQYF
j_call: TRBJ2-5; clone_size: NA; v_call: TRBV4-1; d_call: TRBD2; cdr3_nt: TGCGCCAGCAGCCGTACAGGCGGGAGGGGCCAAGAGACCCAGTACTTC; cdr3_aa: CASSRTGGRGQETQYF
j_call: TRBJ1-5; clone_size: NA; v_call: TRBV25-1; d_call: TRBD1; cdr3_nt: TGTGCCAGCAGTGAAGGGACAGCTAGCAATCAGCCCCAGCATTTT; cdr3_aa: CASSEGTASNQPQHF
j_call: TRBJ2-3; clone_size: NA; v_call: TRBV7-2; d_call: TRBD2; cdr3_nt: TGTGCCAGCAGCCCGGGGGGGGCAGATAGCACAGATACGCAGTATTTT; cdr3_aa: CASSPGGADSTDTQYF
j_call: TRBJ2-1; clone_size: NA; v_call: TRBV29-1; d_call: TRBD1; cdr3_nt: TGCAGCGTTGAAGACAGGGGGCGTGAAAATGAGCAGTTCTTC; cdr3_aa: CSVEDRGRENEQFF
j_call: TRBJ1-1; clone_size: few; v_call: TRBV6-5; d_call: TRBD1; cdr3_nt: TGTGCCAGCAGTTACGACAGGGGAGACACTGAAGCTTTCTTT; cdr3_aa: CASSYDRGDTEAFF
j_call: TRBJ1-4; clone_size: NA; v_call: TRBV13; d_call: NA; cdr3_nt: TGTGCCAGCAGCTATGGAGCCGGGGGGCACAGTGAAAAACTGTTTTTT; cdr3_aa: CASSYGAGGHSEKLFF
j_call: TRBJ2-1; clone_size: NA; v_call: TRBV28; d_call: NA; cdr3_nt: TGTGCCAGCAGTCGAGGGCAAGACAATGAGCAGTTCTTC; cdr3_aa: CASSRGQDNEQFF
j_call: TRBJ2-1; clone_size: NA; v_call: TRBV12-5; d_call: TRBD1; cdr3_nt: TGTGCTAGCCTCCCCCCGGGACAGGAATCTTCCTACAATGAGCAGTTCTTC; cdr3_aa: CASLPPGQESSYNEQFF
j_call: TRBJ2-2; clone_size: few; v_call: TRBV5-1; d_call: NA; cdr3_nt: TGCGCCAGCAGCTTGGGCGGGACCGGGGAGCTGTTTTTT; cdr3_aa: CASSLGGTGELFF
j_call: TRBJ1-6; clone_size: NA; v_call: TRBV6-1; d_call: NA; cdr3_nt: TGTGCCAGCAGTGAACAGGGGATTAATTCACCCCTCCACTTT; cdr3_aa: CASSEQGINSPLHF
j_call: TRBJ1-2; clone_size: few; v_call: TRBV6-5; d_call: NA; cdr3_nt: TGTGCCAGCAGGACTGTTACCGGGATGTCGAGAGGCTACACCTTC; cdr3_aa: CASRTVTGMSRGYTF
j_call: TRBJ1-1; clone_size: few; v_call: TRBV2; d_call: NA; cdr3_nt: TGTGCCAGCAGCCGGACAGTCTCGGGCACTGAAGCTTTCTTT; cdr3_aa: CASSRTVSGTEAFF
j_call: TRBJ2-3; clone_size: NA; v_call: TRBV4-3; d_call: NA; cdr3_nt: TGCGCCAGCAGCCGCGATTTACCAGATACGCAGTATTTT; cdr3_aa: CASSRDLPDTQYF
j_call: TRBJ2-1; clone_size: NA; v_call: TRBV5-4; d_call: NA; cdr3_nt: TGTGCCAGCAGCTTGGTTTCCTACAATGAGCAGTTCTTC; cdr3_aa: CASSLVSYNEQFF
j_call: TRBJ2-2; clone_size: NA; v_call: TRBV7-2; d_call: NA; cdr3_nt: TGTGCCAGCAGCTTAGCGGGCACGAACACCGGGGAGCTGTTTTTT; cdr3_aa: CASSLAGTNTGELFF
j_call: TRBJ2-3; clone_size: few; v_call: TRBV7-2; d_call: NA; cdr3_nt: TGTGCCAGCAGCCCCAAGACTAGAATGGATACGCAGTATTTT; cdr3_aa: CASSPKTRMDTQYF
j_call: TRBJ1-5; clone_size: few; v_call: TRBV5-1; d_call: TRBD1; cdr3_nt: TGCGCCAGCAGCTTCACCGGGACAGGGAGAATAATTAGCAATCAGCCCCAGCATTTT; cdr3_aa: CASSFTGTGRIISNQPQHF
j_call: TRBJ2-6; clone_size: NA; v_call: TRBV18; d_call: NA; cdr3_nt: TGTGCCAGCTCACCGAGCAGGAAAGAGGCCAACGTCCTGACTTTC; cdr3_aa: CASSPSRKEANVLTF
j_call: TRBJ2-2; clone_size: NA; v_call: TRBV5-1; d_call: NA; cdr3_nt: TGCGCCAGCAGCTTGACAGGGAGGGTGACCGGGGAGCTGTTTTTT; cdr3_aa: CASSLTGRVTGELFF
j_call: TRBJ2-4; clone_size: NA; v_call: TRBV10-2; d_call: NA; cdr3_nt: TGCGCCAGCAGAAATCAAGGGGGTCTAGCCAAAAACATTCAGTACTTC; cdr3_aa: CASRNQGGLAKNIQYF
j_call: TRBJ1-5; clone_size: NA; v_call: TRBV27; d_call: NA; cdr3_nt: TGTGCCAGCAGTCCGCGACAGTTCAATCAGCCCCAGCATTTT; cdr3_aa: CASSPRQFNQPQHF
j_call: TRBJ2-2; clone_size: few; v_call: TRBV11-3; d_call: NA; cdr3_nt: TGTGCCAGCAGCGGAAGGGTTTTCGGCACCGGGGAGCTGTTTTTT; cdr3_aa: CASSGRVFGTGELFF
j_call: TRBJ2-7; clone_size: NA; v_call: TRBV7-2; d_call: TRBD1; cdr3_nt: TGTGCCAGCAGCCTCGACAGGGGGGACTACGAGCAGTACTTC; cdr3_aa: CASSLDRGDYEQYF
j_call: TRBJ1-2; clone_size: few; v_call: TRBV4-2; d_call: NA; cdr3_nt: TGTGCCAGCAGCCAAGAGGGTCGGCAGGACAGAGGCTATGGCTACACCTTC; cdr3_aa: CASSQEGRQDRGYGYTF
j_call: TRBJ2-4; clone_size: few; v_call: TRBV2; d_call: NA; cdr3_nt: TGTGCCAGCAGTGCCAGCGGGACAGCAGACATTCAGTACTTC; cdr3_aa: CASSASGTADIQYF
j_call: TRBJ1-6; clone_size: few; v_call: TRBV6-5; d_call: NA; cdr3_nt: TGTGCCAGCAGTTACTCGAACTTTAATTCACCCCTCCACTTT; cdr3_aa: CASSYSNFNSPLHF
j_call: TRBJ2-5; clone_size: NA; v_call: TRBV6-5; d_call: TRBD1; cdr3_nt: TGTGCCGGATCGACAGGGTCTAAAGAGACCCAGTACTTC; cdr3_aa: CAGSTGSKETQYF
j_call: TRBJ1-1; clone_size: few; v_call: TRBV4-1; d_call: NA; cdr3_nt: TGCGCCAGCAGCCAAGATTCCCATCCAGGGAACACTGAAGCTTTCTTT; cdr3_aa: CASSQDSHPGNTEAFF
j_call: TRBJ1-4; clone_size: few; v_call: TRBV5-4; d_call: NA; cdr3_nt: TGTGCCAGCAGCTCGAAACAAGATGAAAAACTGTTTTTT; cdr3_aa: CASSSKQDEKLFF
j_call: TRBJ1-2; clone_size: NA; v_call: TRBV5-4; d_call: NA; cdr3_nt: TGTGCCAGCAGTTCCAGAGAAACCGGCGGGTATGGCTACACCTTC; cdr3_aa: CASSSRETGGYGYTF
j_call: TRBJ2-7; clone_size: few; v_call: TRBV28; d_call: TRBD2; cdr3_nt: TGTGCCAGCAGTCTTAGCGGGGAAACCTACGAGCAGTACTTC; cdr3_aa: CASSLSGETYEQYF
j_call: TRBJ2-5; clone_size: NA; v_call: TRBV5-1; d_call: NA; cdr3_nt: TGCGCCAGCAGCTCACAGGGTGGAGGAACAGAGACCCAGTACTTC; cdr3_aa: CASSSQGGGTETQYF
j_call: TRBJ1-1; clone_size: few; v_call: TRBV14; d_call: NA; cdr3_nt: TGTGCCAGCAGCCCTTTGGGGGAGTTCATGAACACTGAAGCTTTCTTT; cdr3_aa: CASSPLGEFMNTEAFF
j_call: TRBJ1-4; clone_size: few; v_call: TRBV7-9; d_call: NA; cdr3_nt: TGTGCCAGCAGCTTTTTCGGACAGTTCAATGAAAAACTGTTTTTT; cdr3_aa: CASSFFGQFNEKLFF
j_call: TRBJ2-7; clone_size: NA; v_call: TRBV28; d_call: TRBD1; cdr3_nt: TGTGCCAGCAGTTTATCCGACAGGGTCGAGCAGTACTTC; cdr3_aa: CASSLSDRVEQYF
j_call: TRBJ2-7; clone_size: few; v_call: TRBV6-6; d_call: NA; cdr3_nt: TGTGCCAGCAGTGGCGGAGCCTACGAGCAGTACTTC; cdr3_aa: CASSGGAYEQYF
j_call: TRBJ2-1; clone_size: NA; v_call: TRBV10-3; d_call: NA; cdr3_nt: TGTGCCATCAGTGTGAGGGGTAATGAGCAGTTCTTC; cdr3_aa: CAISVRGNEQFF
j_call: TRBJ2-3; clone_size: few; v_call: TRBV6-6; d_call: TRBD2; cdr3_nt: TGTGCCAGCAGTTACCTAGCGGGGACTAGCACAGATACGCAGTATTTT; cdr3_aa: CASSYLAGTSTDTQYF
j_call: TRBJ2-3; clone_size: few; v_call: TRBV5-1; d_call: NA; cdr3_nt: TGCGCCAGCAGCTCCGACAAACCCACAGATACGCAGTATTTT; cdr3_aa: CASSSDKPTDTQYF
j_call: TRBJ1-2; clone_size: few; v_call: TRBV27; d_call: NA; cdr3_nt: TGTGCCAGCAGTTTATCCCGTTATGGCTACACCTTC; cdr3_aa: CASSLSRYGYTF